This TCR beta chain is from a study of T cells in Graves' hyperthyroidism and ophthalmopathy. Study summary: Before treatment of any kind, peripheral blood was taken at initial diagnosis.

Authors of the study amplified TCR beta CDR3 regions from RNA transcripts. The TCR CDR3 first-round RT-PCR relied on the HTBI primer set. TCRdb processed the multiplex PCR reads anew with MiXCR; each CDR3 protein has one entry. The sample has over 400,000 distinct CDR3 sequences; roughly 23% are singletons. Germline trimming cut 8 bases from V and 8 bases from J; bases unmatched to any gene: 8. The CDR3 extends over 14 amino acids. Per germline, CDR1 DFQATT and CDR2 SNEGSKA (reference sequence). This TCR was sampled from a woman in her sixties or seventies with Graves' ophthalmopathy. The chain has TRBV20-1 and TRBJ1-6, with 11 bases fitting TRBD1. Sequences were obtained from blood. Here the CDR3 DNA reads TGCAGTACTTCCTGGACAGGGGGCGATTCACCCCTCCACTTT. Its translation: CSTSWTGGDSPLHF.